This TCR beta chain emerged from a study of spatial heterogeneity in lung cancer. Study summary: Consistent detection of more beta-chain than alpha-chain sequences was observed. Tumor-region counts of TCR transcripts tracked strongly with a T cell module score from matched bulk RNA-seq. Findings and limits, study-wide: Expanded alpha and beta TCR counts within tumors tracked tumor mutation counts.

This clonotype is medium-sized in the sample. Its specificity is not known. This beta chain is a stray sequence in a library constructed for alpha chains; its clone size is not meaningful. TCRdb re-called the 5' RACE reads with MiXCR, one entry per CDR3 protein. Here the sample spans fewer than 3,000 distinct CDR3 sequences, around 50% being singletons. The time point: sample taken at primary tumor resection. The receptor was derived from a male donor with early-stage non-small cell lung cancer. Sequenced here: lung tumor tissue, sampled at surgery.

As DNA, the CDR3 is TGTGCCAGCAGTTCAGGGGGGGTCACGGGCGAGACCCAGTACTTC. Translated: CASSSGGVTGETQYF. V usage is TRBV6-6 and J usage is TRBJ2-5; the D call may be TRBD1 or TRBD2 (7 bases each). The germline CDR1 and CDR2 sequences are MNHNY and SVGAGI (reference sequence). The V end lost 4 bases, the J end lost 5 bases, and 17 bases lay between the germline ends. The CDR3 consists of 15 residues.